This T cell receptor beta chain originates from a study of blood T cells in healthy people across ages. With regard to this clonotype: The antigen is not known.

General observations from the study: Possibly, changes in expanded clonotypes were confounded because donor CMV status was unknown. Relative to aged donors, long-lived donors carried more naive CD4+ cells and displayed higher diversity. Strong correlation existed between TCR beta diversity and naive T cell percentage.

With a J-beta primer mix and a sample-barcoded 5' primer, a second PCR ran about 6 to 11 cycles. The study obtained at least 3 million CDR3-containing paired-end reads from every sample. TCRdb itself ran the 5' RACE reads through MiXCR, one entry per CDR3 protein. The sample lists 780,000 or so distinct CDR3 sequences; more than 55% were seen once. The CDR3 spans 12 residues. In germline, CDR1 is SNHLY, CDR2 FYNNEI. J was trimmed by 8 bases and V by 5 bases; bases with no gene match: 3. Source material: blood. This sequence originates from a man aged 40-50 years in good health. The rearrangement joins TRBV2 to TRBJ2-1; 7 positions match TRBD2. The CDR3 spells CASSWGGDEQFF. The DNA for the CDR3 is TGTGCCAGCAGTTGGGGGGGGGATGAGCAGTTCTTC.